This note documents a single TCR beta chain sequence. TCRdb keeps only in-frame clones here, not all; method: immunoSEQ multiplex PCR. Counted here are fewer than 80,000 clones, 89% occurring once; the ten biggest clones make up 0.7% to 0.9%. This sample is drawn from a study of T cell changes during pregnancy in multiple sclerosis. The germline V gene has CDR1 MDHEN and CDR2 SYDVKM. V was clipped by 6 bases and J by 1 base; unmatched bases: 9. CDR3 length: 17 amino acids. This clonotype was obtained from a female donor in good health, enrolled as a control in a pregnancy study. The V call is TRBV28, the J call TRBJ2-4, with TRBD2 matching over 10 bases. Here the sequenced sample was peripheral blood, taken in the first trimester of pregnancy. CDR3 amino acids: CASRPPSGSGAKNIQYF. CDR3 nucleotides: TGTGCCAGCAGGCCTCCTAGCGGGAGTGGGGCCAAAAACATTCAGTACTTC.